This T cell receptor beta chain was observed in a study of blood T cells in healthy people across ages. For the second PCR, which ran for about 6 to 11 cycles, a sample-barcoded 5' primer and a J-beta primer mix were used. TCRdb processed the 5' RACE reads anew with MiXCR; each CDR3 protein has one entry. The data contain 1.8 million or so distinct CDR3 sequences, roughly two fifths of them singletons. Per germline, CDR1 SEHNR and CDR2 FQNEAQ (reference sequence). This CDR3 region has 15 residues. The trim removed 5 bases at V and 4 bases at J, leaving 9 bases unmatched. The chain combines TRBV7-9 with TRBJ2-3, with 7 positions matching TRBD2. The sample was blood. The clonotype was recovered from a human donor in good health. The CDR3 bases are TGTGCCAGCAGCCCGGGACTAATCTCCTCAGATACGCAGTATTTT. This codes for CASSPGLISSDTQYF.